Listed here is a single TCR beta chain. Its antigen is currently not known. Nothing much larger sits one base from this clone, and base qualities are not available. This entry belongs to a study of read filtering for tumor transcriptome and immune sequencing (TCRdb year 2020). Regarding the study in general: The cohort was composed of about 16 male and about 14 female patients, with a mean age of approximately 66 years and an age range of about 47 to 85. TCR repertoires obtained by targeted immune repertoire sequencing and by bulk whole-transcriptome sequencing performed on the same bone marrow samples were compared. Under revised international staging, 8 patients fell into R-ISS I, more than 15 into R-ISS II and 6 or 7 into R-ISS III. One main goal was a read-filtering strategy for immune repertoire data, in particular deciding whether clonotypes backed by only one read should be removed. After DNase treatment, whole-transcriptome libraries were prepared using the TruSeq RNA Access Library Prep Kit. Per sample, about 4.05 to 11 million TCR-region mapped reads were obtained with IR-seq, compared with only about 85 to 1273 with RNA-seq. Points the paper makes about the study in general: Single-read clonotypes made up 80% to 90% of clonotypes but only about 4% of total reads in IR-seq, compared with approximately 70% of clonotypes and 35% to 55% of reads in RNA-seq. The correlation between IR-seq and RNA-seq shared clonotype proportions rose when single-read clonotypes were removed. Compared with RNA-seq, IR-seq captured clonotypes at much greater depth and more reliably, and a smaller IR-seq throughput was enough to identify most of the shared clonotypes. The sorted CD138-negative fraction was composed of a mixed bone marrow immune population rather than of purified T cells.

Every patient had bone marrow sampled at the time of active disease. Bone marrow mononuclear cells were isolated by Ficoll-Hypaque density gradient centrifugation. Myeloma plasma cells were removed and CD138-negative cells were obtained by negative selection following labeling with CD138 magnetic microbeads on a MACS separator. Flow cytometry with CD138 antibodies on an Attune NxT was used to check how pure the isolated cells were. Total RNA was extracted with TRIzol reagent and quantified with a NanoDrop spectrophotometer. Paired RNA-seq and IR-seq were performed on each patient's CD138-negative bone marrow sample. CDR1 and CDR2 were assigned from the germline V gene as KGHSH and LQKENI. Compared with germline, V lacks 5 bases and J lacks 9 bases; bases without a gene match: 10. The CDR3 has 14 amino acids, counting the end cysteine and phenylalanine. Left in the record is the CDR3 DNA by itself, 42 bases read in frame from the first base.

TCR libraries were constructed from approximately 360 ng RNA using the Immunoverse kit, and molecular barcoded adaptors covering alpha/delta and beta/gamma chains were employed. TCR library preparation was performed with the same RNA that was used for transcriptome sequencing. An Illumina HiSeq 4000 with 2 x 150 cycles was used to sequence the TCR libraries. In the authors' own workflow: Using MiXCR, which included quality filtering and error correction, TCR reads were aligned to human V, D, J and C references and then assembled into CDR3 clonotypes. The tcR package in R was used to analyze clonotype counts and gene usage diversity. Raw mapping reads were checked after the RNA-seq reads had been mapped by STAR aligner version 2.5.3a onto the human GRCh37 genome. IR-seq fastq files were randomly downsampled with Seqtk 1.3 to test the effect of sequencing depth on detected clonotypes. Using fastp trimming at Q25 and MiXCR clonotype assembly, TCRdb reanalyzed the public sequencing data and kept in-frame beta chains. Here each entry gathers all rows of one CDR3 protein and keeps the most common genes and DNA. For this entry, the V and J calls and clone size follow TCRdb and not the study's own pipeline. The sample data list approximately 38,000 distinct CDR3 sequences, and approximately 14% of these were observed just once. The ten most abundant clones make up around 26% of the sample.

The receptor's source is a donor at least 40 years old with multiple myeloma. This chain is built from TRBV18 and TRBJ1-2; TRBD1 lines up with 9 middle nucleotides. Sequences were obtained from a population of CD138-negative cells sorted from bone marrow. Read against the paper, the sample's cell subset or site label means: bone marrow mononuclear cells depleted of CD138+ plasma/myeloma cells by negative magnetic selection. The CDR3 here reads CASSEQGALNSYTF. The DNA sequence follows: TGTGCCAGCTCAGAACAGGGGGCGCTGAATAGCTACACCTTC.